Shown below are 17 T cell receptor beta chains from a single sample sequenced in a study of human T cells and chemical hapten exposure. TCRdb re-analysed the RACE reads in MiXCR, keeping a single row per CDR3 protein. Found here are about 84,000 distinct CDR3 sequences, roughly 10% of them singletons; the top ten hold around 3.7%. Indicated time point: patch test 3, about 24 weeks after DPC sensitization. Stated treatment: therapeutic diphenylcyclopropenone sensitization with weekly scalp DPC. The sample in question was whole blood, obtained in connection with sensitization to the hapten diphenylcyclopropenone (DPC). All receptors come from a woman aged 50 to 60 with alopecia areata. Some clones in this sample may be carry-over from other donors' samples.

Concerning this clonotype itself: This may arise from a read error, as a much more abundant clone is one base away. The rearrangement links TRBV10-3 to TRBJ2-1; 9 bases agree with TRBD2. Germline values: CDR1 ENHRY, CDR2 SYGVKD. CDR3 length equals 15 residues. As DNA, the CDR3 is TGTGCCATCAGCTGGAGCGGGAGGAACTACAATGGGCAGTTCTTC. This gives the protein CAISWSGRNYNGQFF.

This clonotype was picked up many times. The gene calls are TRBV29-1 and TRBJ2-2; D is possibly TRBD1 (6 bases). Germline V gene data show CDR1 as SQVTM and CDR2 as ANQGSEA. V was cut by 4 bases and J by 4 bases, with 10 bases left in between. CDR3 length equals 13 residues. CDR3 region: CSVADRPTGELFF. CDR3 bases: TGCAGCGTTGCCGACAGGCCCACCGGGGAGCTGTTTTTT.

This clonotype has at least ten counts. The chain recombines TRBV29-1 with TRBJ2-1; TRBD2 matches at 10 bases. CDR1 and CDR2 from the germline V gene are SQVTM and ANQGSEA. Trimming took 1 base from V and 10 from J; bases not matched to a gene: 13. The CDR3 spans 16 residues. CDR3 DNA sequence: TGCAGCGTTGAAGGTTGGGTGGGACTAGCGCACGGAGAGCAGTTCTTC. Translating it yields CSVEGWVGLAHGEQFF.

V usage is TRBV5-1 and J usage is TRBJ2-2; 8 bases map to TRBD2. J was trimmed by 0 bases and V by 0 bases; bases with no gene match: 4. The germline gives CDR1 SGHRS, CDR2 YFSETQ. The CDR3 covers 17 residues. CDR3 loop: CASSLEVSGANTGELFF. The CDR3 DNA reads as TGCGCCAGCAGCTTGGAGGTTAGCGGGGCGAACACCGGGGAGCTGTTTTTT.

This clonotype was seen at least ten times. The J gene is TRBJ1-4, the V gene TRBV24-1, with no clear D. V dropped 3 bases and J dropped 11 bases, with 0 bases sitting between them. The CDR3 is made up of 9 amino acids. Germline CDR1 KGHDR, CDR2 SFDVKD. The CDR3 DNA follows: TGTGCCACCAGTGATAAACTGTTTTTT. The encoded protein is CATSDKLFF.

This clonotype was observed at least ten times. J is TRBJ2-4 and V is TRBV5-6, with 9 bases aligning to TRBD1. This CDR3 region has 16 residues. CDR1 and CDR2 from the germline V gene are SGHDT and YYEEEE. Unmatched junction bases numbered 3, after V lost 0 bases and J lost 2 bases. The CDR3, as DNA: TGTGCCAGCAGCTTGGGGGGACAGGGCACCAAAAACATTCAGTACTTC. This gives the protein CASSLGGQGTKNIQYF.

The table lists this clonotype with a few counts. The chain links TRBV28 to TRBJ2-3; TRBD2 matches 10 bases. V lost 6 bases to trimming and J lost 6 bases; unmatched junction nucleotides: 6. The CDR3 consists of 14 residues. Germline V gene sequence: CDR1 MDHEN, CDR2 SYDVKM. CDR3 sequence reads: CASRAGGPSDTQYF. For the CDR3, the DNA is TGTGCCAGCAGAGCGGGAGGGCCCTCGGATACGCAGTATTTT.

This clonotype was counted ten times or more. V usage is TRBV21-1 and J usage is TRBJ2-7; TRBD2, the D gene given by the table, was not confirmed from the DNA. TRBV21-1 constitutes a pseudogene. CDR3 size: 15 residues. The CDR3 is CASSKVRPISYEQYF. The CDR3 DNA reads TGTGCCAGCAGCAAAGTACGGCCCATCTCCTACGAGCAGTACTTC.

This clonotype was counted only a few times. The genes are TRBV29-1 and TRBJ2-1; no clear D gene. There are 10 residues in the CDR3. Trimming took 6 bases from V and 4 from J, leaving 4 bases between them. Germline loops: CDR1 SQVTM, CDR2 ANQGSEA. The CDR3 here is CSVGYNEQFF. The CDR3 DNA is TGCAGCGTAGGATACAATGAGCAGTTCTTC.

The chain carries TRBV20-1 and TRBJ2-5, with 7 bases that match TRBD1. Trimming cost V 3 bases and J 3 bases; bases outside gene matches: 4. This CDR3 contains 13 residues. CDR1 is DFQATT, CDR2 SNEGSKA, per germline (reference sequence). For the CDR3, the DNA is TGCAGTGCTAGGGGACAGTTCGAAGAGACCCAGTACTTC. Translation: CSARGQFEETQYF.

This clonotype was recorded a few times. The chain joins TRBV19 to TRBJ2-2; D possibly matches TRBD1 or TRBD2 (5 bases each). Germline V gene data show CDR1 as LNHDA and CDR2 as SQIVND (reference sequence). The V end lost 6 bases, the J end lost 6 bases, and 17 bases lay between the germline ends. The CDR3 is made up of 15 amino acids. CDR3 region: CASRTGGLDSGELFF. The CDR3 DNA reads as TGTGCCAGTAGAACAGGAGGCCTAGACTCCGGGGAGCTGTTTTTT. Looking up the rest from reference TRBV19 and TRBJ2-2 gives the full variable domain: DGGITQSPKYLFRKEGQNVTLSCEQNLNHDAMYWYRQDPGQGLRLIYYSQIVNDFQKGDIAEGYSVSREKKESFPLTVTSAQKNPTAFYLCASRTGGLDSGELFFGEGSRLTVL.

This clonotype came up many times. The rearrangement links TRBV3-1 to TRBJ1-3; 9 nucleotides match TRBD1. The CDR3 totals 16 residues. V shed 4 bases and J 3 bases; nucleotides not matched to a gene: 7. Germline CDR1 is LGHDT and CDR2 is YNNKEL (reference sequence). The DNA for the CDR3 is TGTGCCAGCAGCCGCGGACAGGGGAATGTTGGAAACACCATATATTTT. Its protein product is CASSRGQGNVGNTIYF.

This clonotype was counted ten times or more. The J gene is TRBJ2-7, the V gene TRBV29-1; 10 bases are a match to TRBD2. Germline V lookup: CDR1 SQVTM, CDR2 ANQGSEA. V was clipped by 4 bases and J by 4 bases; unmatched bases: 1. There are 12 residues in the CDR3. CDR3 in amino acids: CSVAGLAYEQYF. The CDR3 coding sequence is TGCAGCGTTGCGGGACTAGCGTACGAGCAGTACTTC.

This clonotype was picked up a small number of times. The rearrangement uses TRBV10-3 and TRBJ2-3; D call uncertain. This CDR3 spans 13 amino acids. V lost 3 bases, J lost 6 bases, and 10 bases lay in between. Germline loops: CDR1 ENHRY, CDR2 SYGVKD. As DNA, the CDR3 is TGTGCCATCAGTGAAAAAGCATCGGATACGCAGTATTTT. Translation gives CAISEKASDTQYF.

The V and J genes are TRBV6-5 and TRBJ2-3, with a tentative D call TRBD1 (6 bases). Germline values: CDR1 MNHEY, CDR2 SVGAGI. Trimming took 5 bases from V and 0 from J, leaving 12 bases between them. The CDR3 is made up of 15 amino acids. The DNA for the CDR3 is TGTGCCAGCAGTACAGGCAGGGGTAGCACAGATACGCAGTATTTT. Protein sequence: CASSTGRGSTDTQYF.

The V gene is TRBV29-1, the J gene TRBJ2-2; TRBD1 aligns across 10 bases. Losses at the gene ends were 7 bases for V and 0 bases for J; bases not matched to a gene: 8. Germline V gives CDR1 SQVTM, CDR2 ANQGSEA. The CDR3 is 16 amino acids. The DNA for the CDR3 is TGCAGCGGCTGGGAGGGACAGGGGCCGAACACCGGGGAGCTGTTTTTT. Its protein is CSGWEGQGPNTGELFF.

The CDR3 bases are TGTGCCATCAGTGGAACCGGGGGGCGGGTCACTGAAGCTTTCTTT. This translates into CAISGTGGRVTEAFF. The rearrangement links TRBV10-3 to TRBJ1-1, with TRBD1 as a possible D gene (6 bases). Trimming removed 4 bases from V and 4 bases from J, with 16 bases in between. Germline V gene sequence: CDR1 ENHRY, CDR2 SYGVKD. The length of the CDR3 is 15 residues.